These T cell receptor beta chains were read from a single sample in a study of T cell changes during pregnancy in multiple sclerosis. TCRdb's table, derived via immunoSEQ multiplex PCR, lists solely in-frame clones and lacks some. The sample yields 83,000 or so clones, around 94% seen once. The sample consisted of peripheral blood, taken after pregnancy. The receptors come from a female donor in good health, enrolled as a control in a pregnancy study. Each CDR3 is given with its conserved first and last residue. Fields, in order: clone size, V gene, J gene, D gene, CDR3 DNA, CDR3 protein. A D gene is named only where the DNA matches it firmly. Not all rows give a size; the values are once, few, many and, for expanded clones, a class.

abundance: -; v_gene: TRBV19; j_gene: TRBJ1-2; d_gene: -; CDR3nt: TGTGCCAGTAGTACCGGAGCTAACTATGGCTACACCTTC; CDR3aa: CASSTGANYGYTF
abundance: few; v_gene: TRBV6-5; j_gene: TRBJ2-7; d_gene: -; CDR3nt: TGTGCCAGCAGCCGAGGCGGAGGGATCCCCCACGAGCAGTACTTC; CDR3aa: CASSRGGGIPHEQYF
abundance: once; v_gene: TRBV19; j_gene: TRBJ2-1; d_gene: -; CDR3nt: TGTGCCAGTATGGCTAGCCATAGCTCCTACAATGAGCAGTTCTTC; CDR3aa: CASMASHSSYNEQFF
abundance: -; v_gene: TRBV28; j_gene: TRBJ2-1; d_gene: -; CDR3nt: TGTGCCAGCAGTTGGGGGAGGGAATGGGGACAGGTTAATGAGCAGTTCTTC; CDR3aa: CASSWGREWGQVNEQFF
abundance: -; v_gene: TRBV5-4; j_gene: TRBJ1-2; d_gene: -; CDR3nt: TGTGCCAGCAGCTTGGAAGAGCCCTATGGCTACACCTTC; CDR3aa: CASSLEEPYGYTF
abundance: -; v_gene: TRBV9; j_gene: TRBJ2-1; d_gene: -; CDR3nt: TGTGCCAGCAGCTCAAAGGACTGGGCCAATGAGCAGTTCTTC; CDR3aa: CASSSKDWANEQFF
abundance: -; v_gene: TRBV2; j_gene: TRBJ2-7; d_gene: -; CDR3nt: TGTGCCAGCAGCCCGCCAGGGGTCTCCTACGAGCAGTACTTC; CDR3aa: CASSPPGVSYEQYF
abundance: few; v_gene: TRBV19; j_gene: TRBJ1-5; d_gene: -; CDR3nt: TGTGCCAGTAGTATCCGGGACTGGCAGCCCCAGCATTTT; CDR3aa: CASSIRDWQPQHF
abundance: -; v_gene: TRBV15; j_gene: TRBJ1-1; d_gene: TRBD1; CDR3nt: TGTGCCACCAGCAGAGTGCCGGGACAGGCGAACACTGAAGCTTTCTTT; CDR3aa: CATSRVPGQANTEAFF
abundance: -; v_gene: TRBV5-1; j_gene: TRBJ2-3; d_gene: -; CDR3nt: TGCGCCAGCAGCACCGACTTGCATACGCAGTATTTT; CDR3aa: CASSTDLHTQYF
abundance: -; v_gene: TRBV7-9; j_gene: TRBJ2-1; d_gene: TRBD2; CDR3nt: TGTGCCAGCAGCTTAGCGGCCGGGACTAGGACGCTGCAGTTCTTC; CDR3aa: CASSLAAGTRTLQFF
abundance: -; v_gene: TRBV6-6; j_gene: TRBJ2-3; d_gene: -; CDR3nt: TGTGCCAGCAGTTACACGGGGTTGGGCACAGATACGCAGTATTTT; CDR3aa: CASSYTGLGTDTQYF
abundance: -; v_gene: TRBV11-3; j_gene: TRBJ2-1; d_gene: TRBD2; CDR3nt: TGTGCCAGCAGCTCCGGACTAGGTGAGCAGTTCTTC; CDR3aa: CASSSGLGEQFF
abundance: -; v_gene: TRBV5-4; j_gene: TRBJ2-7; d_gene: TRBD1; CDR3nt: TGTGCCAGCAGCTACGGACAGGGGGCACGGGACGAGCAGTACTTC; CDR3aa: CASSYGQGARDEQYF
abundance: -; v_gene: TRBV10-2; j_gene: TRBJ2-7; d_gene: TRBD2; CDR3nt: TGCGCCAGCAGTGAGGGGCGGGGGTCCTACGAGCAGTACTTC; CDR3aa: CASSEGRGSYEQYF
abundance: once; v_gene: TRBV10-3; j_gene: TRBJ2-7; d_gene: TRBD2; CDR3nt: TGTGCCATCAGTAGGGGGACTAGCGGTACTTACGAGCAGTACTTC; CDR3aa: CAISRGTSGTYEQYF
abundance: -; v_gene: TRBV5-4; j_gene: TRBJ2-3; d_gene: -; CDR3nt: TGTGCCAGCAGCTTGTCAGGCACAGATACGCAGTATTTT; CDR3aa: CASSLSGTDTQYF
abundance: once; v_gene: TRBV10-3; j_gene: TRBJ2-7; d_gene: TRBD1; CDR3nt: TGTGCCATCAGTGTCGACAGGGGGCCCTACGAGCAGTACTTC; CDR3aa: CAISVDRGPYEQYF
abundance: -; v_gene: TRBV5-1; j_gene: TRBJ2-1; d_gene: TRBD1; CDR3nt: TGCGCCAGCAGCTCATCGGGGACAGGGGCCTACAATGAGCAGTTCTTC; CDR3aa: CASSSSGTGAYNEQFF
abundance: -; v_gene: TRBV5-4; j_gene: TRBJ2-1; d_gene: -; CDR3nt: TGTGCCAGCAGCTTGCGTGGCAGGGCTCTCTACAATGAGCAGTTCTTC; CDR3aa: CASSLRGRALYNEQFF
abundance: -; v_gene: TRBV9; j_gene: TRBJ2-7; d_gene: TRBD1; CDR3nt: TGTGCCAGCAGCGGAGGGACAGGGTTAATTTACGAGCAGTACTTC; CDR3aa: CASSGGTGLIYEQYF
abundance: -; v_gene: TRBV6-1; j_gene: TRBJ1-3; d_gene: -; CDR3nt: TGTGCCAGCAGTGAACAGCAGGGTGGTACTGGAAACACCATATATTTT; CDR3aa: CASSEQQGGTGNTIYF
abundance: -; v_gene: TRBV19; j_gene: TRBJ1-1; d_gene: TRBD1; CDR3nt: TGTGCCACAAGGACAGGCAACACTGAAGCTTTCTTT; CDR3aa: CATRTGNTEAFF
abundance: -; v_gene: TRBV27; j_gene: TRBJ2-7; d_gene: -; CDR3nt: TGTGCCAGCAGTTTGGGCCGTGGATACGAGCAGTACTTC; CDR3aa: CASSLGRGYEQYF
abundance: -; v_gene: TRBV7-6; j_gene: TRBJ1-3; d_gene: TRBD1; CDR3nt: TGTGCCAGCAGCCCGCGGACAGGGGGCGGTGGAAACACCATATATTTT; CDR3aa: CASSPRTGGGGNTIYF
abundance: -; v_gene: TRBV27; j_gene: TRBJ1-2; d_gene: TRBD1; CDR3nt: TGTGCCAGCAGCGAAGTGGGACAGGGATGGGGTGGCTACACCTTC; CDR3aa: CASSEVGQGWGGYTF